Each of the 31 T cell receptor beta chains below was sequenced from the same sample in a study of blood T cells in healthy people across ages. Then a second PCR, running roughly 6 to 11 cycles, was carried out with a sample-barcoded 5' primer and a J-beta primer mix. One entry per CDR3 protein results from TCRdb running MiXCR on the 5' RACE reads. The sample shows about 680,000 distinct CDR3 sequences, approximately 50% of them seen only once. Material for sequencing was blood. All receptors derive from a woman aged 55-70 years in good health.

The chain carries TRBV28 and TRBJ2-5, with D tentatively TRBD1 (6 bases). TRBJ2-7 matches the DNA end more closely, so the J call is doubtful. CDR1 and CDR2 from the germline V gene are MDHEN and SYDVKM. The CDR3 loop spans 17 amino acids. CDR3 region: CASSFSAPQGHLYEQYF. The CDR3 DNA sequence: TGTGCCAGCAGTTTCTCCGCTCCCCAGGGACATCTCTACGAGCAGTACTTC.

This chain connects TRBV6-2 or TRBV6-3 to TRBJ1-2; D may be TRBD1 (6 bases). The CDR3 contains 18 residues. The germline V gene has CDR1 MNHEY and CDR2 SVGEGT. The V end was cut by 6 bases, the J end by 0 bases, with 23 bases between. The CDR3 loop reads CASRPDRPQKRPNYGYTF. Written as DNA, the CDR3 is TGTGCCAGCAGACCCGACAGGCCGCAAAAGAGACCTAACTATGGCTACACCTTC.

This clonotype is a singleton in its sample. V gene TRBV3-1 combines with J gene TRBJ2-1; no reliable D call. Germline loops: CDR1 LGHDT, CDR2 YNNKEL (reference sequence). V shed 1 base and J shed 4 bases, with 11 bases lying between them. The CDR3 sequence is 15 residues long. The CDR3 reads CASSQAPLIYNEQFF. The DNA for the CDR3 is TGTGCCAGCAGCCAAGCGCCCCTCATTTACAATGAGCAGTTCTTC.

V gene TRBV7-2 combines with J gene TRBJ2-1, with a weak D call TRBD2 (6 bases). V dropped 3 bases and J dropped 4 bases, with 13 bases sitting between them. This CDR3 spans 15 amino acids. Germline values: CDR1 SGHTA, CDR2 FQGNSA. The CDR3 coding sequence is TGTGCCAGCAGCTTGGATGGGCGGGGTTACAATGAGCAGTTCTTC. It yields the protein CASSLDGRGYNEQFF. The variable domain in full, completed from reference TRBV7-2 and TRBJ2-1, reads GAGVSQSPSNKVTEKGKDVELRCDPISGHTALYWYRQSLGQGLEFLIYFQGNSAPDKSGLPSDRFSAERTGGSVSTLTIQRTQQEDSAVYLCASSLDGRGYNEQFFGPGTRLTVL.

This clonotype was observed a handful of times. This may be a read error, as it is one base from a much larger clone. CDR3 protein: CSVTGESYKQYF. The CDR3 region has the DNA TGCAGCGTGACAGGGGAGTCCTACAAGCAGTACTTC. This sequence joins TRBV29-1 and TRBJ2-7, with 8 bases that match TRBD1. CDR1 SQVTM and CDR2 ANQGSEA come from the germline V gene. The CDR3 contains 12 residues.

The chain is built from TRBV30 and TRBJ2-3; D is undetermined. The CDR3 consists of 15 residues. The germline V and J ends were trimmed by 3 bases and 0 bases, with 13 bases remaining between them. Per germline, CDR1 GTSNPN and CDR2 SVGIG (reference sequence). CDR3 bases: TGTGCCTGGAGCGTTTTTGGGGATAGCACAGATACGCAGTATTTT. The encoded protein is CAWSVFGDSTDTQYF.

The V and J genes are TRBV6-1 and TRBJ2-1; TRBD2 is a possible D gene (7 bases). The germline CDR1 and CDR2 sequences are MNHNS and SASEGT. The CDR3 is 20 amino acids. V was clipped by 6 bases and J by 1 base, with 28 bases between them. The DNA of the CDR3 is TGTGCCAGCAGCCAAGTCTCATTGGGAGCGGGACATACTTCCTACAATGAGCAGTTCTTC. It specifies CASSQVSLGAGHTSYNEQFF.

The CDR3 protein is CSARDLGTSGEERYF. The CDR3 DNA is TGCAGTGCTAGAGATCTGGGGACTAGCGGGGAGGAGCGGTACTTC. The V and J genes are TRBV20-1 and TRBJ2-5, with 13 bases aligning to TRBD2. This CDR3 is 15 amino acids long. V lost 0 bases and J lost 13; bases outside the gene matches: 11. Per germline, CDR1 DFQATT and CDR2 SNEGSKA (reference sequence).

This rearrangement joins TRBV28 to TRBJ2-1, with 9 bases lining up with TRBD2. The CDR3 sequence is 15 residues long. The V segment lost 6 bases and the J segment 2 bases; nucleotides outside the gene matches: 5. CDR1 and CDR2 (germline): MDHEN, SYDVKM. CDR3 loop: CASRRLAEAYNEQFF. The CDR3 DNA sequence: TGTGCCAGCAGGAGACTAGCGGAAGCCTACAATGAGCAGTTCTTC.

The gene calls are TRBV6-6 and TRBJ1-1; possibly TRBD1 for D (5 bases). Germline CDR1 and CDR2: MNHNY and SVGAGI (reference sequence). This CDR3 is built from 14 residues. Trimming left V 2 bases short and J 5 bases short, with 12 bases between. In DNA, the CDR3 is TGTGCCAGCAGTTACCTAATGGGGGAAACTGAAGCTTTCTTT. It codes for CASSYLMGETEAFF.

This CDR3 reads CASGGVRESRPEQFF. The CDR3 DNA reads as TGTGCCAGCGGGGGGGTTCGCGAGTCTAGGCCTGAGCAGTTCTTC. The V and J genes are TRBV6-2 or TRBV6-3 and TRBJ2-1; TRBD2 agrees at 7 bases. The V segment lost 8 bases and the J segment 9 bases; nucleotides outside the gene matches: 16. Germline lookup yields CDR1 MNHEY and CDR2 SVGEGT. This CDR3 spans 15 amino acids.

This clonotype was counted ten times or more. V gene TRBV20-1 combines with J gene TRBJ2-7; possibly TRBD1 for D (6 bases). CDR1 is DFQATT and CDR2 is SNEGSKA in the germline V gene (reference sequence). Trimming left V 5 bases short and J 3 bases short, with 11 bases between. This CDR3 has 12 residues. In DNA, the CDR3 is TGCAGTGCTCCCCGGACAGACTACGAGCAGTACTTC. As protein: CSAPRTDYEQYF.

This clonotype was recorded a few times. This chain uses TRBV7-2 with TRBJ2-4; TRBD2 agrees at 9 bases. The CDR3 loop spans 14 amino acids. With V trimmed by 5 bases and J by 7 bases, 6 bases remained unmatched. Germline V CDR1 and CDR2: SGHTA, FQGNSA. The CDR3 DNA follows: TGTGCCAGCAGCATGGGACTAGCCCCCAACATTCAGTACTTC. Encoded protein: CASSMGLAPNIQYF. The whole variable domain, remainder taken from reference TRBV7-2 and TRBJ2-4, is GAGVSQSPSNKVTEKGKDVELRCDPISGHTALYWYRQSLGQGLEFLIYFQGNSAPDKSGLPSDRFSAERTGGSVSTLTIQRTQQEDSAVYLCASSMGLAPNIQYFGAGTRLSVL.

The chain links TRBV2 to TRBJ1-1; D may be TRBD1 (6 bases). CDR3 length: 14 residues. Trimming stripped 8 bases from V and 1 base from J, with 14 bases between. The germline V gene encodes CDR1 SNHLY and CDR2 FYNNEI. CDR3 loop: CASEPDRKNTEAFF. The CDR3 DNA reads TGTGCCAGCGAGCCTGACAGGAAGAACACTGAAGCTTTCTTT.

The chain employs TRBV2 and TRBJ1-6, with D unclear. Trimming pared 4 bases from V and 9 bases from J, leaving 13 bases between. The CDR3 contains 14 residues. Germline loops: CDR1 SNHLY, CDR2 FYNNEI. CDR3 nucleotides: TGTGCCAGCAGTGTACGCGGGGTCATTTCACCCCTCCACTTT. It yields the protein CASSVRGVISPLHF.

A few counts support this clonotype. V gene TRBV28 combines with J gene TRBJ2-6; no definite D call. The CDR3 is 15 amino acids. Germline V CDR1 and CDR2: MDHEN, SYDVKM. V lost 3 bases to trimming and J lost 1 base, with 7 bases between them. CDR3 DNA sequence: TGTGCCAGCAGTTTCGACGGGTCTGGGGCCAACGTCCTGACTTTC. Residues: CASSFDGSGANVLTF.

This sequence joins TRBV28 and TRBJ2-4, with no clear D. Trimming cost V 4 bases and J 4 bases, with 23 bases left between them. There are 18 residues in the CDR3. Germline V gives CDR1 MDHEN, CDR2 SYDVKM. The CDR3 is CASSSEPSVSISKNIQYF. As DNA, the CDR3 is TGTGCCAGCAGTTCGGAGCCATCTGTCAGCATCTCGAAAAACATTCAGTACTTC.

The chain couples TRBV11-2 to TRBJ2-1, with D possibly TRBD1 on 5 matching bases. V was trimmed by 0 bases and J by 14 bases, leaving 14 bases between them. CDR3 size: 13 residues. Germline CDR1 reads SGHAT; CDR2 reads FQNNGV. In nucleotides, the CDR3 is TGTGCCAGCAGCTTAGAACCCCGACAGTATGAGTTCTTC. Translation gives CASSLEPRQYEFF.

V usage is TRBV24-1 and J usage is TRBJ2-3; D is tentatively TRBD1 or TRBD2 (5 bases each). Trimming pared 4 bases from V and 5 bases from J, leaving 18 bases between. The germline CDR1 and CDR2 sequences are KGHDR and SFDVKD. The CDR3 extends over 16 amino acids. The CDR3 spells CATSDPGTDLVDTQYF. In nucleotides, the CDR3 is TGTGCCACCAGTGACCCTGGGACCGACCTGGTAGATACGCAGTATTTT.

The V gene is TRBV29-1, the J gene TRBJ2-5, with D maybe TRBD2 (5 bases). The V end was cut by 4 bases, the J end by 1 base, with 7 bases between. This CDR3 region has 12 residues. The germline V gene has CDR1 SQVTM and CDR2 ANQGSEA. CDR3: CSVGGLQETQYF. CDR3 nucleotides: TGCAGCGTTGGAGGGCTCCAAGAGACCCAGTACTTC.

The rearrangement joins TRBV20-1 to TRBJ2-7; the D is unclear. This CDR3 is built from 13 residues. In germline, CDR1 is DFQATT, CDR2 SNEGSKA (reference sequence). V was pared by 6 bases and J by 4 bases, with 16 bases between. This CDR3 reads CSASNSPLYEQYF. CDR3 nucleotide sequence: TGCAGTGCCAGCAACTCCCCATTATACGAGCAGTACTTC.

This clonotype was seen a few times. The chain is built from TRBV7-7 and TRBJ2-5, with D tentatively TRBD1 or TRBD2 (5 bases each). The CDR3 spans 13 residues. V lost 5 bases and J 4 bases, leaving 11 bases between the germline ends. Germline V gene sequence: CDR1 SSHAT, CDR2 FNYEAQ (reference sequence). The CDR3 is CASSEWGSETQYF. In DNA, the CDR3 is TGTGCCAGCAGCGAATGGGGGTCAGAGACCCAGTACTTC.

The chain combines TRBV20-1 with TRBJ1-5, with 11 nucleotides matching TRBD1. Germline CDR1 is DFQATT and CDR2 is SNEGSKA (reference sequence). The CDR3 is 16 residues long. Losses at the gene ends were 3 bases for V and 1 base for J; bases not matched to a gene: 5. The CDR3 reads CSARGTGGVSNQPQHF. CDR3 coding DNA: TGCAGTGCTAGGGGGACAGGGGGTGTAAGCAATCAGCCCCAGCATTTT.

The chain joins TRBV5-1 to TRBJ1-1; possibly TRBD1 for D (5 bases). CDR3 size: 15 residues. Trimming shortened V by 0 bases and J by 7 bases, and 16 bases separated the two germline ends. The germline CDR1 and CDR2 sequences are SGHRS and YFSETQ. The CDR3: CASSLVGWGGDEAFF. The CDR3 DNA follows: TGCGCCAGCAGCTTGGTTGGCTGGGGCGGGGATGAAGCTTTCTTT.

The chain carries TRBV20-1 and TRBJ1-2; D might be TRBD1 (5 bases). CDR1 and CDR2 (germline): DFQATT, SNEGSKA (reference sequence). The V end was cut by 6 bases, the J end by 4 bases, with 12 bases between. The CDR3 extends over 12 amino acids. CDR3 in amino acids: CSALQGSYGYTF. CDR3 in DNA: TGCAGTGCCCTCCAGGGTAGCTATGGCTACACCTTC.

There are a few counts of this clonotype. The chain employs TRBV29-1 and TRBJ2-7; perhaps TRBD2 as D (5 bases). This CDR3 contains 12 residues. V lost 1 base and J lost 4, with 8 bases in between. The germline CDR1 and CDR2 sequences are SQVTM and ANQGSEA. The CDR3 is CSVEGGAYEQYF. CDR3 DNA: TGCAGCGTTGAAGGGGGAGCATACGAGCAGTACTTC.

The chain is built from TRBV11-3 and TRBJ2-1; D is possibly TRBD1 or TRBD2 (6 bases each). This CDR3 contains 13 residues. Germline CDR1 SGHNT, CDR2 YENEEA. Trimming took 3 bases from V and 9 from J, leaving 12 bases between them. For the CDR3, the DNA is TGTGCCAGCAGCTTCCCGGAGGGGGTTGAGCAGTTCTTC. It yields the protein CASSFPEGVEQFF.

This clonotype was observed a few times. The chain couples TRBV7-2 to TRBJ1-2; D is uncertain. The germline CDR1 and CDR2 sequences are SGHTA and FQGNSA. V was trimmed by 5 bases and J by 0 bases, leaving 7 bases between them. The CDR3 is 13 residues long. CDR3 in DNA: TGTGCCAGCAGCCCAGAAGCTAACTATGGCTACACCTTC. Its translation: CASSPEANYGYTF.

This chain uses TRBV7-3 with TRBJ2-7, with D unresolved. The CDR3 spans 15 residues. The germline V gene encodes CDR1 SGHTA and CDR2 FQGTGA. The ends were cut back, 5 bases at V and 4 bases at J, with 18 bases in the middle. Here the CDR3 DNA reads TGTGCCAGCAGCCCCCTCCCCGGTCAAGCATACGAGCAGTACTTC. Residues: CASSPLPGQAYEQYF.

This clonotype was detected a few times. The chain employs TRBV20-1 and TRBJ1-5; D perhaps matches TRBD1 (5 bases). Germline V lookup: CDR1 DFQATT, CDR2 SNEGSKA (reference sequence). The length of the CDR3 is 12 residues. V was cut by 7 bases and J by 2 bases, with 9 bases left in between. The CDR3 protein is CSGWGGNQPQHF. The CDR3 DNA sequence: TGCAGTGGTTGGGGCGGCAATCAGCCCCAGCATTTT.

The chain is built from TRBV7-2 and TRBJ2-7, with no clear D. Trimming pared 5 bases from V and 3 bases from J, leaving 14 bases between. Germline assignment: CDR1 SGHTA and CDR2 FQGNSA. CDR3 length: 14 residues. The CDR3 is CASSGDFSLYEQYF. CDR3 bases: TGTGCCAGCAGCGGCGATTTCAGCCTCTACGAGCAGTACTTC.